The T cell receptor beta chain described here comes from a study of technical replicates of blood from a few donors. The data were produced by immunoSEQ multiplex PCR, yet TCRdb's version contains in-frame clones alone and is incomplete. The sample has 80,000 to 95,000 clones, almost 97% seen once. Germline V gene sequence: CDR1 SGHTA, CDR2 FQGNSA. This CDR3 contains 13 residues. V lost 1 base and J 9 bases, leaving 12 bases between the germline ends. This sequence was found in a human donor in good health. The genes are TRBV7-2 and TRBJ2-5; D is unresolved. Material for sequencing was T cells isolated from PBMCs. CDR3 bases: TGTGCCAGCAGCTTAGATACCGGCAGCGCCCAGTACTTC. It encodes CASSLDTGSAQYF.